This TCR beta chain was identified during a study of regulatory T cells in long-lasting Graves disease. The time point is: newly diagnosed GD, antithyroid drugs for less than 3 months. Making the TCR library involved RNA that had been extracted from PBMCs. Building the TCR beta libraries relied on iRepertoire HTBI primers, and CDR3 regions underwent Arm-PCR. TCRdb reprocessed the multiplex PCR reads via MiXCR and lists one record per CDR3 protein. Of 350,000 to 450,000 distinct CDR3 sequences listed, approximately 16% are singletons. The CDR3 extends over 15 amino acids. Germline CDR1 SGHAT, CDR2 FQNNGV. The V end was cut by 5 bases, the J end by 4 bases, with 16 bases between. This clonotype was recorded many times. These data were also reused for a study on T cells in Graves' hyperthyroidism and ophthalmopathy. That publication notes: Researchers ran a first-round RT-PCR on the TCR CDR3 using the HTBI primer set.

The sequence derives from a man in his forties or fifties with Graves disease. Specimen: peripheral blood mononuclear cells (PBMCs), collected at new diagnosis, from a patient treated with antithyroid drugs. The chain links TRBV11-2 to TRBJ2-3; D is unresolved. The CDR3 DNA is TGTGCCAGCAGCCGTTTAACTGGCGGCGCAGATACGCAGTATTTT. Its translation: CASSRLTGGADTQYF. Combining the CDR3 with reference TRBV11-2 and TRBJ2-3 gives the whole variable domain EAGVAQSPRYKIIEKRQSVAFWCNPISGHATLYWYQQILGQGPKLLIQFQNNGVVDDSQLPKDRFSAERLKGVDSTLKIQPAKLEDSAVYLCASSRLTGGADTQYFGPGTRLTVL.